Listed below are T cell receptor beta chains from one sample, sequenced in a study of blood T cell repertoires in COVID-19. The assay was immunoSEQ multiplex PCR, and TCRdb's table has in-frame clones only and misses some. The profile shows more than 300,000 clones, around 87% of them singletons. The specimen was peripheral blood. Source of these receptors: a woman in her thirties with COVID-19, enrolled during active disease. The CDR3 runs from the conserved cysteine through the conserved F or W. The D gene is left open where the match is weak. Some rows have no size entry. The others give once, few or many, or a class for an expanded clone.

d_call: -; v_call: TRBV4-3; j_call: TRBJ2-1; clone_size: -; cdr3_nt: TGCGCCAGCAGCCCACAGGACCGAACTCTGGGCAATGAGCAGTTCTTC; cdr3_aa: CASSPQDRTLGNEQFF
d_call: -; v_call: TRBV11-2; j_call: TRBJ2-2; clone_size: -; cdr3_nt: TGTGCCAGCACCTACCAACTAGCAGGCACCGGGGAGCTGTTTTTT; cdr3_aa: CASTYQLAGTGELFF
d_call: -; v_call: TRBV6-5; j_call: TRBJ2-3; clone_size: once; cdr3_nt: TGTGCCAGCAGGTCGGGGTTCGGGGGAGATACGCAGTATTTT; cdr3_aa: CASRSGFGGDTQYF
d_call: -; v_call: TRBV7-2; j_call: TRBJ2-3; clone_size: -; cdr3_nt: TGTGCCAGCACCTACACAGATACGCAGTATTTT; cdr3_aa: CASTYTDTQYF
d_call: TRBD2; v_call: TRBV30; j_call: TRBJ2-5; clone_size: -; cdr3_nt: TGTGCCTGGAGTGTGATAGCGGGGTACCAAGAGACCCAGTACTTC; cdr3_aa: CAWSVIAGYQETQYF
d_call: -; v_call: TRBV7-2; j_call: TRBJ2-7; clone_size: -; cdr3_nt: TGTGCCAGCAGCTTAGCAGTTAATCGGGACGAGCAGTACTTC; cdr3_aa: CASSLAVNRDEQYF
d_call: -; v_call: TRBV29-1; j_call: TRBJ2-2; clone_size: -; cdr3_nt: TGCAGCGTTGAAGATGATTCCGACAGGCCAATCGCGAACACCGGGGAGCTGTTTTTT; cdr3_aa: CSVEDDSDRPIANTGELFF
d_call: -; v_call: TRBV28; j_call: TRBJ2-6; clone_size: -; cdr3_nt: TGTGCCAGCAGTGACAGGTTTTTCTCTGGGGCCAACGTCCTGACTTTC; cdr3_aa: CASSDRFFSGANVLTF
d_call: -; v_call: TRBV9; j_call: TRBJ2-2; clone_size: -; cdr3_nt: TGTGCCAGCAGCGTACAACTAGCCGCCGGGGAGCTGTTTTTT; cdr3_aa: CASSVQLAAGELFF
d_call: -; v_call: TRBV5-1; j_call: TRBJ1-6; clone_size: -; cdr3_nt: TGCGCCAGCAGCTTAAGAGGGCTTGATTCACCCCTCCACTTT; cdr3_aa: CASSLRGLDSPLHF
d_call: -; v_call: TRBV9; j_call: TRBJ1-5; clone_size: -; cdr3_nt: TGTGCCAGCAGCGTAGGAACGGGGTTTGAGCAGCCCCAGCATTTT; cdr3_aa: CASSVGTGFEQPQHF
d_call: TRBD1; v_call: TRBV19; j_call: TRBJ2-7; clone_size: -; cdr3_nt: TGTGCCAGTAGTACCGGCCGACAGGGACAAGACGAGCAGTACTTC; cdr3_aa: CASSTGRQGQDEQYF
d_call: TRBD1; v_call: TRBV5-4; j_call: TRBJ2-7; clone_size: -; cdr3_nt: TGTGCCAGCAGCAATGGGGACAGGGTTTACGAGCAGTACTTC; cdr3_aa: CASSNGDRVYEQYF
d_call: TRBD1; v_call: TRBV30; j_call: TRBJ1-5; clone_size: -; cdr3_nt: TGTGCCTGGCAGGGGGCGAGCAATCAGCCCCAGCATTTT; cdr3_aa: CAWQGASNQPQHF
d_call: TRBD2; v_call: TRBV7-8; j_call: TRBJ2-1; clone_size: -; cdr3_nt: TGTGCCAGCAGCACCCTAGGGCGGGAGAGCAATGAGCAGTTCTTC; cdr3_aa: CASSTLGRESNEQFF
d_call: -; v_call: TRBV6-5; j_call: TRBJ1-6; clone_size: -; cdr3_nt: TGTGCCAGCAAGAGGGCAGTTAATTCACCCCTCCACTTT; cdr3_aa: CASKRAVNSPLHF
d_call: TRBD1; v_call: TRBV5-4; j_call: TRBJ2-2; clone_size: -; cdr3_nt: TGTGCCAGCAGCTTGAACAGGGGGTCAACCGGGGAGCTGTTTTTT; cdr3_aa: CASSLNRGSTGELFF
d_call: TRBD1; v_call: TRBV5-1; j_call: TRBJ1-3; clone_size: -; cdr3_nt: TGCGCCAGCAGCGGAGGGACAGCTGGAAACACCATATATTTT; cdr3_aa: CASSGGTAGNTIYF
d_call: -; v_call: TRBV21-1; j_call: TRBJ1-6; clone_size: -; cdr3_nt: TGTGCCAGCATCCCCGGGACAGGGTATAATTCACCCCTCCACTTT; cdr3_aa: CASIPGTGYNSPLHF